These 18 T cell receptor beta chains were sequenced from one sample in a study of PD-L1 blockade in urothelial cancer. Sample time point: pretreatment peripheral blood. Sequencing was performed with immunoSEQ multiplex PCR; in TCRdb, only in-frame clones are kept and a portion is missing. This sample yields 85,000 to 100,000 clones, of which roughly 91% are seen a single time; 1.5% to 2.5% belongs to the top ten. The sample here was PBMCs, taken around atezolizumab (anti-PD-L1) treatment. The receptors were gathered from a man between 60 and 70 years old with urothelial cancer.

Written as DNA, the CDR3 is TGTGCCAGCAGCTTGGGACAGGCGAGCTCCTACGAGCAGTACTTC. Translation gives CASSLGQASSYEQYF. The chain employs TRBV5-8 and TRBJ2-7, with D perhaps TRBD1 (6 bases). CDR3 length: 15 amino acids. Germline-derived CDR1 and CDR2 are SGHTS and YDEGEE. V shed 0 bases and J shed 0 bases, with 10 bases lying between them.

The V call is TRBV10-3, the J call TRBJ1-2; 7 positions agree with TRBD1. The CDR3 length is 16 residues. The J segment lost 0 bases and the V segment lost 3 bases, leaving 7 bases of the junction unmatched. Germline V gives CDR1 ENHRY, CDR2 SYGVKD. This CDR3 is CAISEDRALANYGYTF. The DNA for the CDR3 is TGTGCCATCAGTGAAGACAGGGCGTTAGCTAACTATGGCTACACCTTC.

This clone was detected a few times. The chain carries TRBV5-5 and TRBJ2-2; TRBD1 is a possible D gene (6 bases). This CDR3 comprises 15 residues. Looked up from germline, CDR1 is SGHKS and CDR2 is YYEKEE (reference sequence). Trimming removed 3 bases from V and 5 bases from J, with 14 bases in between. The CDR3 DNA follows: TGTGCCAGCAGCTGGACAGCAGATTGGACCGGGGAGCTGTTTTTT. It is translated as CASSWTADWTGELFF.

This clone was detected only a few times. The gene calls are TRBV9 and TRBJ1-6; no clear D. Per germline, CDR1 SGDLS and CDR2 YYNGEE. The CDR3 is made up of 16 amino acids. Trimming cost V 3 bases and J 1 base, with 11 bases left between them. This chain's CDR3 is CASSGREGSYNSPLHF. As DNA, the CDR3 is TGTGCCAGCAGCGGCCGGGAGGGATCCTATAATTCACCCCTCCACTTT.

Here the CDR3 DNA reads TGTGCCAGCAGTCCCGGGGTGATGGAGACCCAGTACTTC. Translating gives CASSPGVMETQYF. The chain employs TRBV4-2 and TRBJ2-5; tentative D call: TRBD2 (5 bases). The V end lost 6 bases, the J end lost 5 bases, and 13 bases lay between the germline ends. Germline values: CDR1 LGHNA, CDR2 YNFKEQ. This CDR3 contains 13 residues.

The CDR3 DNA sequence: TGTGCCAGCGCCAGGACAGGGAAACAGTACTTC. This sequence encodes CASARTGKQYF. This sequence joins TRBV2 and TRBJ2-7, with 8 bases matching TRBD1. CDR1 SNHLY and CDR2 FYNNEI come from the germline V gene. The CDR3 loop spans 11 amino acids. Trimming removed 8 bases from V and 10 bases from J; junction bases left unmatched: 7.

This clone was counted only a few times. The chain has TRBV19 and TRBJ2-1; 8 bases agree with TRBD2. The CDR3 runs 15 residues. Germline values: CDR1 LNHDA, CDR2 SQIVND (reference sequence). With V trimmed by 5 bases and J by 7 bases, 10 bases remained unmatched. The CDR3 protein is CASSGTGGPSNEQFF. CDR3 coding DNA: TGTGCCAGTAGTGGGACGGGAGGGCCCTCGAATGAGCAGTTCTTC.

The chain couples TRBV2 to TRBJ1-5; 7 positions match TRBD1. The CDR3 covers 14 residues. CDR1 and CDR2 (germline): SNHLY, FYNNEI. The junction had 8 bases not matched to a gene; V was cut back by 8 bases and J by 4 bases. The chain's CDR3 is CASVDRAENQPQHF. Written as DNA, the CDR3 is TGTGCCAGCGTAGACAGGGCCGAGAATCAGCCCCAGCATTTT.

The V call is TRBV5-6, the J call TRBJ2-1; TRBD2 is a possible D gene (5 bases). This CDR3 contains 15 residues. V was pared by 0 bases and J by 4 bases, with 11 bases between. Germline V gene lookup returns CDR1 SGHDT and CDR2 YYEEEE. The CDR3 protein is CASSLDWGAYNEQFF. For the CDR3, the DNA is TGTGCCAGCAGCTTGGACTGGGGAGCATACAATGAGCAGTTCTTC.

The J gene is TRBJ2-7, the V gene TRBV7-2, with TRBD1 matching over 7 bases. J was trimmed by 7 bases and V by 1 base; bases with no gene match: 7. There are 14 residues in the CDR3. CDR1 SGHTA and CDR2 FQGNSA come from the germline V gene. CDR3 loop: CASSLDNRGVEQYF. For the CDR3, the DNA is TGTGCCAGCAGCTTAGATAACAGGGGAGTAGAGCAGTACTTC.

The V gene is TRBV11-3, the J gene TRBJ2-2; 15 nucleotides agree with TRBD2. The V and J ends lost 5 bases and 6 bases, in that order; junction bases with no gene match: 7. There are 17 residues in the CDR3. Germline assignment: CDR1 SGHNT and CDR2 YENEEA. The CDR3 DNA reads TGTGCCAGCAGCCCCGGACTAGCGGGAGGGCCCCCCGGGGAGCTGTTTTTT. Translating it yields CASSPGLAGGPPGELFF.

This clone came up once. This chain's CDR3 is CASNLKGAIDEKLFF. DNA of the CDR3: TGTGCCAGCAACTTGAAGGGGGCGATTGATGAAAAACTGTTTTTT. The chain combines TRBV2 with TRBJ1-4; 7 nucleotides align to TRBD1. The trim removed 7 bases at V and 6 bases at J, leaving 11 bases unmatched. The CDR3 totals 15 residues. Germline-derived CDR1 and CDR2 are SNHLY and FYNNEI.

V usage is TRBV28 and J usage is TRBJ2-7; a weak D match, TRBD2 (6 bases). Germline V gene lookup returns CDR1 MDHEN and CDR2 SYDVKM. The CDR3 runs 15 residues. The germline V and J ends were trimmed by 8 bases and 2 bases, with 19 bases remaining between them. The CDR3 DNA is TGTGCCAGCCTGACGGAGGGACTTAGCCCCTACGAGCAGTACTTC. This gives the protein CASLTEGLSPYEQYF.

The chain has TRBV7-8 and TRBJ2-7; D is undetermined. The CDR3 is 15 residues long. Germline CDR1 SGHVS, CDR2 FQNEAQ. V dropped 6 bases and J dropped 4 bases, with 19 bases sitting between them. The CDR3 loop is CASRFKTESMYEQYF. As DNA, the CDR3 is TGTGCCAGCAGATTCAAGACGGAGAGCATGTACGAGCAGTACTTC.

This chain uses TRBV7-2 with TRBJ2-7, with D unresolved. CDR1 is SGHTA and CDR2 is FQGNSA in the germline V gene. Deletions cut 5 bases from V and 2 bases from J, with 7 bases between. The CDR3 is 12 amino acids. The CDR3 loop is CASSPLPYEQYF. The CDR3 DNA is TGTGCCAGCAGCCCCCTTCCCTACGAGCAGTACTTC.

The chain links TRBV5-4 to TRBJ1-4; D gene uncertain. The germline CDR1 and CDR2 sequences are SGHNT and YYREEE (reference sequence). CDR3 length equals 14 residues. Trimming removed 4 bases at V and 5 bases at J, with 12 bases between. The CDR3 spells CASSLGGPNEKLFF. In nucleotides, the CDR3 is TGTGCCAGCAGCCTTGGAGGGCCGAATGAAAAACTGTTTTTT.

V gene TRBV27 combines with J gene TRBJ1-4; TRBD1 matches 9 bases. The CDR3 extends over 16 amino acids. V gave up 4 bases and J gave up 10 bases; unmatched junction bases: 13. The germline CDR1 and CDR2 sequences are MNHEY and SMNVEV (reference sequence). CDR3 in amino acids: CASSSPTRDREGKLFF. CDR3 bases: TGTGCCAGCAGTTCCCCGACCCGGGACAGGGAGGGAAAACTGTTTTTT.

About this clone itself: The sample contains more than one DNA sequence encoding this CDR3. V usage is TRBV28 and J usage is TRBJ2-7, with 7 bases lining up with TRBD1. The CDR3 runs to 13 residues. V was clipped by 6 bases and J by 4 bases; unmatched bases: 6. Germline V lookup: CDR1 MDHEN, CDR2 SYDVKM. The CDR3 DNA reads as TGTGCCAGCAGATCGGGACAGAATTACGAGCAGTACTTC. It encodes CASRSGQNYEQYF.